This T cell receptor (beta chain) emerged from a study of blood T cell repertoires in COVID-19. Study at large: The United States, Italy and Spain provided the acute and convalescent COVID-19 samples. T cells, B-cell-depleted T cells, or PBMCs supplied cDNA or gDNA.

CDR3 length equals 14 residues. Germline lookup yields CDR1 MDHEN and CDR2 SYDVKM. V lost 9 bases and J lost 4; bases outside the gene matches: 6. How the authors handled the data: Reference gene primer amplification gave nucleated cell count estimates. TCRdb's table, derived via immunoSEQ multiplex PCR, lists solely in-frame clones and lacks some. V and J calls and clone size are copied from that table; D and trimming were computed from the DNA. The profile shows 270,000 or so clones, approximately 77% of them singletons. Sequenced material: peripheral blood. This TCR came from a woman between 18 and 30 years old with acute or convalescent COVID-19. This chain uses TRBV28 with TRBJ2-1; 10 nucleotides align to TRBD2. The CDR3 region has the DNA TGTGCCAGTAACGGACTAGCGGTATACAATGAGCAGTTCTTC. It translates to CASNGLAVYNEQFF.